One sample yielded the 19 T cell receptor beta chains listed below, sequenced in a study of OX40 agonist ivuxolimab in advanced cancers. The protocol was immunoSEQ multiplex PCR, while the TCRdb copy is restricted to in-frame clones and leaves out a portion. The sample records 74,000 or so clones, approximately 81% being singletons. The sample consisted of CD4+ or CD8+ T cells sorted from blood, taken in a trial of the OX40 agonist ivuxolimab. These receptors were obtained from an adult with an advanced solid tumor such as melanoma, head and neck, liver or kidney cancer.

The CDR3 DNA is TGTGCCAGCAGTGAAAGTCTAGCGGGGTCTAGCACAGATACGCAGTATTTT. Its protein product is CASSESLAGSSTDTQYF. V usage is TRBV6-1 and J usage is TRBJ2-3, with 9 bases fitting TRBD2. Germline lookup yields CDR1 MNHNS and CDR2 SASEGT. This CDR3 has 17 residues. Trimming removed 2 bases from V and 0 bases from J; junction bases left unmatched: 6.

V and J are TRBV5-4 and TRBJ1-2; tentatively, D is TRBD1 (5 bases). The germline V and J ends were trimmed by 4 bases and 1 base, with 14 bases remaining between them. There are 15 residues in the CDR3. CDR1 is SGHNT and CDR2 is YYREEE in the germline V gene (reference sequence). In DNA form, the CDR3 reads TGTGCCAGCAGCGTGGGAGAGGGGCATAACTATGGCTACACCTTC. Its translation: CASSVGEGHNYGYTF.

This sequence joins TRBV6-1 and TRBJ2-7; 10 bases map to TRBD2. CDR1 MNHNS and CDR2 SASEGT come from the germline V gene. There are 15 residues in the CDR3. The J segment lost 2 bases and the V segment lost 6 bases, leaving 7 bases of the junction unmatched. The CDR3 reads CASSRLAGSTYEQYF. The CDR3 DNA reads as TGTGCCAGCAGCCGACTAGCGGGTTCCACCTACGAGCAGTACTTC.

This sequence joins TRBV18 and TRBJ2-2, with D possibly TRBD1 on 6 matching bases. The CDR3 is 16 residues long. The germline V gene encodes CDR1 KGHSH and CDR2 LQKENI. V lost 1 base to trimming and J lost 3 bases, with 12 bases between them. CDR3 coding DNA: TGTGCCAGCTCACCACAGGGGGTCGGCTACACCGGGGAGCTGTTTTTT. Residues: CASSPQGVGYTGELFF. The full variable domain, in which reference TRBV18 and TRBJ2-2 provide the parts outside the CDR3, is NAGVMQNPRHLVRRRGQEARLRCSPMKGHSHVYWYRQLPEEGLKFMVYLQKENIIDESGMPKERFSAEFPKEGPSILRIQQVVRGDSAAYFCASSPQGVGYTGELFFGEGSRLTVL.

Here the CDR3 DNA reads TGTGCCAGTAGTATAAGGAACACAGATACGCAGTATTTT. This sequence encodes CASSIRNTDTQYF. V usage is TRBV19 and J usage is TRBJ2-3; D not resolved. Germline-derived CDR1 and CDR2 are LNHDA and SQIVND (reference sequence). V lost 2 bases to trimming and J lost 2 bases, with 5 bases between them. The CDR3 runs to 13 residues.

The chain joins TRBV7-2 to TRBJ1-3, with 7 bases lining up with TRBD1. The CDR3 has 15 amino acids. Germline V gene sequence: CDR1 SGHTA, CDR2 FQGNSA. V was pared by 4 bases and J by 4 bases, with 7 bases of the junction left unmatched. CDR3 DNA sequence: TGTGCCAGCAGCTCACAGACAGGGCTAGGAAACACCATATATTTT. Its protein product is CASSSQTGLGNTIYF.

The rearrangement links TRBV7-3 to TRBJ2-5; D gene uncertain. Trimming pared 5 bases from V and 5 bases from J, leaving 12 bases between. Germline-derived CDR1 and CDR2 are SGHTA and FQGTGA. The CDR3 runs 13 residues. The CDR3 DNA reads as TGTGCCAGCAGCCCACAAGAATCGGAGACCCAGTACTTC. As protein: CASSPQESETQYF.

V is TRBV7-2 and J is TRBJ2-1; perhaps TRBD1 as D (7 bases). The length of the CDR3 is 12 residues. Germline-derived CDR1 and CDR2 are SGHTA and FQGNSA. V lost 5 bases to trimming and J lost 12 bases, with 14 bases between them. CDR3 sequence: CASSARGARQFF. As DNA, the CDR3 is TGTGCCAGCAGCGCCAGGGGGGCCCGGCAGTTCTTC.

V gene TRBV28 combines with J gene TRBJ2-5; 10 nucleotides line up with TRBD1. Germline V gene data show CDR1 as MDHEN and CDR2 as SYDVKM. The CDR3 extends over 14 amino acids. J lost 6 bases, V lost 3 bases, and 4 bases had no gene match. The CDR3 reads CASSFWTGGKTQYF. CDR3 DNA sequence: TGTGCCAGCAGTTTTTGGACAGGGGGGAAGACCCAGTACTTC.

The gene calls are TRBV2 and TRBJ2-5; D unclear. The V end lost 7 bases, the J end lost 1 base, and 7 bases lay between the germline ends. CDR3 length: 12 residues. Germline CDR1 is SNHLY and CDR2 is FYNNEI. DNA for the CDR3: TGTGCCAGCAAGGGCCCCCAAGAGACCCAGTACTTC. It is translated as CASKGPQETQYF. The full variable domain, its missing parts supplied by reference TRBV2 and TRBJ2-5, is EPEVTQTPSHQVTQMGQEVILRCVPISNHLYFYWYRQILGQKVEFLVSFYNNEISEKSEIFDDQFSVERPDGSNFTLKIRSTKLEDSAMYFCASKGPQETQYFGPGTRLLVL.

CDR3 amino acids: CASSRRTGGLVGNTEAFF. DNA for the CDR3: TGTGCCAGCTCAAGGAGGACAGGCGGGCTAGTAGGGAACACTGAAGCTTTCTTT. V gene TRBV18 combines with J gene TRBJ1-1; 7 positions match TRBD1. V was pared by 5 bases and J by 1 base, with 16 bases of the junction left unmatched. This CDR3 spans 18 amino acids. Germline assignment: CDR1 KGHSH and CDR2 LQKENI.

The CDR3 loop is CASSRAGVVAKNIQYF. CDR3 DNA sequence: TGTGCCAGCAGCCGAGCGGGGGTCGTAGCCAAAAACATTCAGTACTTC. This chain connects TRBV5-6 to TRBJ2-4; 8 nucleotides line up with TRBD2. Germline CDR1 is SGHDT and CDR2 is YYEEEE. The CDR3 contains 16 residues. With V trimmed by 4 bases and J by 0 bases, 6 bases remained unmatched.

The CDR3 coding sequence is TGTGCCTGGAGTGTATCTTGGGGGACAGGGGGCACTGAAGCTTTCTTT. It encodes CAWSVSWGTGGTEAFF. V gene TRBV30 combines with J gene TRBJ1-1; 11 positions agree with TRBD1. Germline CDR1 is GTSNPN and CDR2 is SVGIG (reference sequence). This CDR3 region has 16 residues. The V segment lost 0 bases and the J segment 4 bases; nucleotides outside the gene matches: 7.

CDR3 region: CASSSDRASYEQYF. CDR3 DNA sequence: TGTGCCAGCAGCTCCGACAGGGCTTCCTACGAGCAGTACTTC. The rearrangement links TRBV11-1 to TRBJ2-7; 7 bases align to TRBD1. Trimming took 4 bases from V and 1 from J; bases not matched to a gene: 4. The CDR3 length is 14 residues. Looked up from germline, CDR1 is SGHAT and CDR2 is FQDESV (reference sequence).

This clone was found a few times. V gene TRBV7-9 combines with J gene TRBJ1-1; perhaps TRBD1 as D (6 bases). Trimming removed 5 bases from V and 0 bases from J, with 25 bases in between. CDR3 size: 19 residues. Germline-derived CDR1 and CDR2 are SEHNR and FQNEAQ (reference sequence). CDR3 in amino acids: CASSLPGGRTRFMNTEAFF. The CDR3 coding sequence is TGTGCCAGCAGCCTTCCCGGGGGCAGGACTCGATTCATGAACACTGAAGCTTTCTTT.

V gene TRBV11-2 combines with J gene TRBJ1-2; TRBD1 agrees at 9 bases. The CDR3 runs 15 residues. The germline gives CDR1 SGHAT, CDR2 FQNNGV. Losses at the gene ends were 5 bases for V and 4 bases for J; bases not matched to a gene: 8. CDR3 sequence: CASSITTGGGYGYTF. Here the CDR3 DNA reads TGTGCCAGCAGCATAACGACAGGGGGGGGCTATGGCTACACCTTC. The whole variable domain, filled in from reference TRBV11-2 and TRBJ1-2, reads EAGVAQSPRYKIIEKRQSVAFWCNPISGHATLYWYQQILGQGPKLLIQFQNNGVVDDSQLPKDRFSAERLKGVDSTLKIQPAKLEDSAVYLCASSITTGGGYGYTFGSGTRLTVV.

The chain joins TRBV25-1 to TRBJ2-1; TRBD1 aligns across 8 bases. The germline V gene has CDR1 MGHDK and CDR2 SYGVNS. With V trimmed by 3 bases and J by 7 bases, 5 bases remained unmatched. The CDR3 extends over 14 amino acids. DNA of the CDR3: TGTGCCAGCAGTGAGAGCAGGGGGCTTAATGAGCAGTTCTTC. The encoded protein is CASSESRGLNEQFF.

The chain is built from TRBV27 and TRBJ1-2, with D maybe TRBD1 (5 bases). The CDR3 covers 16 residues. Germline CDR1 reads MNHEY; CDR2 reads SMNVEV (reference sequence). V lost 1 base to trimming and J lost 3 bases, with 15 bases between them. The CDR3 loop reads CASSLFMGTEDYGYTF. CDR3 nucleotide sequence: TGTGCCAGCAGTTTATTTATGGGGACCGAAGACTATGGCTACACCTTC.

The chain combines TRBV18 with TRBJ1-1; 9 positions match TRBD1. The CDR3 is 15 residues long. Germline CDR1 and CDR2: KGHSH and LQKENI. V was clipped by 3 bases and J by 3 bases; unmatched bases: 5. The CDR3 protein is CASSPLQGADTEAFF. The CDR3 DNA follows: TGTGCCAGCTCACCCCTACAGGGGGCGGACACTGAAGCTTTCTTT.